The 8 T cell receptor beta chains below were found in one sample sequenced in a study of Ad26.COV2.S vaccination and SARS-CoV-2 variants. Described treatment: approximately 18 received Ad26.COV2.S at low or high dose, single or two shots; roughly five received placebo; per-sample allocation not given. The samples date from day 63 after the first vaccine or placebo injection. Repertoires were generated with immunoSEQ multiplex PCR, while TCRdb's copy carries only in-frame clones and drops some. The table shows 410,000 or so clones, with 90% occurring only once. Here the sequenced sample was peripheral blood, taken in a trial of Ad26.COV2.S vaccine versus placebo. Receptor source: a person aged 18-60 years who received the Ad26.COV2.S COVID-19 vaccine or a placebo.

This clone has just one count. This chain joins TRBV20-1 and TRBJ2-3; D is tentatively TRBD1 or TRBD2 (5 bases each). Trimming cost V 3 bases and J 6 bases, with 7 bases left between them. The germline CDR1 and CDR2 sequences are DFQATT and SNEGSKA (reference sequence). This CDR3 has 11 residues. The CDR3 here is CSASGTDTQYF. The CDR3 region has the DNA TGCAGTGCTAGTGGGACGGATACGCAGTATTTT.

The V gene is TRBV6-1, the J gene TRBJ2-3; no firm D call. CDR3 length: 16 residues. Trimming removed 4 bases at V and 2 bases at J, with 16 bases between. Germline V gene data show CDR1 as MNHNS and CDR2 as SASEGT. CDR3 amino acids: CASSGIAWASTDTQYF. The CDR3 DNA reads TGTGCCAGCAGTGGAATTGCTTGGGCCTCCACAGATACGCAGTATTTT.

This chain uses TRBV29-1 with TRBJ2-5; 9 bases map to TRBD2. The CDR3 totals 14 residues. Germline trimming cut 1 base from V and 2 bases from J; bases unmatched to any gene: 2. Germline-derived CDR1 and CDR2 are SQVTM and ANQGSEA. The CDR3 loop is CSVEGLAGQETQYF. The CDR3 coding sequence is TGCAGCGTTGAAGGGCTAGCGGGGCAAGAGACCCAGTACTTC. The whole variable domain, filled in from reference TRBV29-1 and TRBJ2-5, reads SAVISQKPSRDICQRGTSLTIQCQVDSQVTMMFWYRQQPGQSLTLIATANQGSEATYESGFVIDKFPISRPNLTFSTLTVSNMSPEDSSIYLCSVEGLAGQETQYFGPGTRLLVL.

The chain employs TRBV9 and TRBJ1-2, with D perhaps matching TRBD1 (5 bases). Between the trimmed V and J ends, which lost 6 bases and 7 bases, there was a span of 16 bases. The germline CDR1 and CDR2 sequences are SGDLS and YYNGEE. The CDR3 has 13 residues. CDR3 protein: CASNSEGLGGYTF. Here the CDR3 DNA reads TGTGCCAGCAATTCGGAGGGGCTTGGTGGCTACACCTTC.

CDR3 in amino acids: CASSIGHGTSGETQYF. The CDR3, as DNA: TGTGCCAGTAGTATAGGACACGGGACTAGTGGAGAGACCCAGTACTTC. This chain joins TRBV19 and TRBJ2-5; 8 bases match TRBD2. Per germline, CDR1 LNHDA and CDR2 SQIVND (reference sequence). With 1 base clipped from V and 4 bases from J, the junction kept 8 bases outside the gene matches. This CDR3 contains 16 residues.

The sample holds a few counts of this clone. V gene TRBV12-3 or TRBV12-4 combines with J gene TRBJ1-2; no reliable D call. The V and J ends lost 4 bases and 4 bases respectively, with 4 bases between them. There are 11 residues in the CDR3. This CDR3 reads CASSYLYGYTF. CDR3 in DNA: TGTGCCAGCAGTTACCTCTATGGCTACACCTTC.

The chain combines TRBV2 with TRBJ2-7, with a possible D match to TRBD1 (6 bases). V was shortened by 3 bases and J by 6 bases, with 15 bases between the two germline ends. The CDR3 is 14 residues long. Germline CDR1 and CDR2: SNHLY and FYNNEI. CDR3 amino acids: CASSELGQTTEQYF. CDR3 bases: TGTGCCAGCAGTGAGTTAGGACAGACGACCGAGCAGTACTTC.

The sample holds a few counts of this clone. This chain uses TRBV3-1 (or the pseudogene TRBV3-2) with TRBJ2-6; 10 positions match TRBD1. From germline, CDR1 is LGHDT and CDR2 YNNKEL (reference sequence). After removal of 1 base from V and 0 bases from J, the junction contained 9 bases not matched to a gene. The CDR3 runs to 20 residues. CDR3 DNA sequence: TGTGCCAGCAGCCAAGTATTAGGGACAGGGGCCCTCTCTGGGGCCAACGTCCTGACTTTC. Protein sequence: CASSQVLGTGALSGANVLTF.